The entry below gives a single T cell receptor (beta chain) sequence along with its context. There are 16 residues in the CDR3. Germline values: CDR1 MNHEY, CDR2 SMNVEV (reference sequence). Unmatched junction bases numbered 13, after V lost 3 bases and J lost 8 bases. Method: immunoSEQ multiplex PCR; TCRdb's copy keeps in-frame clones and lacks some. The data contain fewer than 350,000 clones, approximately 88% of them singletons. This sample is part of a study of blood T cell repertoires in COVID-19. Study information: Sample material is recorded as cDNA or gDNA derived from T cells, B-cell-depleted T cells, or PBMCs.

Sequenced input: peripheral blood. This chain uses TRBV27 with TRBJ1-2; TRBD1 aligns across 9 bases. This sequence was found in a man younger than 30 with active or convalescent COVID-19. The CDR3 nucleotides read TGTGCCAGCAGTTTCCTCCCCGGACAGGGGCAATTAGGCTACACCTTC. Translation gives CASSFLPGQGQLGYTF.